This T cell receptor beta chain was sequenced during a study of T cells after posttransplantation cyclophosphamide. Whole-study findings and limits: Recipient CMV seropositivity and CMV reactivation strongly tracked TRB clonality.

Sequencing used immunoSEQ multiplex PCR; TCRdb keeps in-frame clones, though not all of them. The table lists approximately 50,000 clones, 90% to 95% of them singletons, with 2.9% in the top ten. A remark on this clone: Antigen: not known.

From germline, CDR1 is SQVTM and CDR2 ANQGSEA. The CDR3 sequence is 16 residues long. The V end was cut by 6 bases, the J end by 2 bases, with 17 bases between. This related bone marrow graft donor gave peripheral blood on the day of marrow donation. The chain joins TRBV29-1 to TRBJ2-6; maybe TRBD1 (5 bases). This receptor was taken from a woman under 40 in good health and a related stem cell transplant donor. Sample: PBMCs. CDR3 region: CSVSQGGLTGANVLTF. For the CDR3, the DNA is TGCAGCGTATCGCAGGGTGGCTTGACTGGGGCCAACGTCCTGACTTTC.